Listed here are 19 T cell receptor beta chains from one sample, sequenced in a study of neurological immune-mediated disorders. TCRdb fed the 5' RACE reads into MiXCR, producing one record per CDR3 protein. Among 70,000 to 95,000 distinct CDR3 sequences listed, roughly 15% were seen once. The sample was PBMCs. Every receptor here comes from a woman aged 40-49 years in good health.

This clonotype was detected ten times or more. CDR3 region: CASTQRGLRREAFF. For the CDR3, the DNA is TGTGCCAGCACACAACGGGGCTTAAGGAGGGAAGCTTTCTTT. The rearrangement uses TRBV5-6 and TRBJ1-1; D possibly corresponds to TRBD1 (5 bases). Trimming removed 6 bases from V and 8 bases from J, with 20 bases in between. This CDR3 has 14 residues. Germline V gene data show CDR1 as SGHDT and CDR2 as YYEEEE.

This clonotype was counted between two and nine times. The CDR3 DNA sequence: TGTGCCAGCAGTTTCTCGGGAGCCACTGAAGCTTTCTTT. Residues: CASSFSGATEAFF. The chain links TRBV6-2 or TRBV6-3 to TRBJ1-1; D is undetermined. CDR3 length: 13 residues. Germline CDR1 is MNHEY and CDR2 is SVGEGT. Trimming removed 4 bases at V and 4 bases at J, with 10 bases between.

This clonotype has at least ten counts. The CDR3 loop is CSVEIKGSEAFF. The CDR3 bases are TGCAGCGTTGAAATTAAAGGGTCTGAAGCTTTCTTT. The V gene is TRBV29-1, the J gene TRBJ1-1; D remains ambiguous. The V end was cut by 2 bases, the J end by 6 bases, with 10 bases between. The CDR3 has 12 residues. CDR1 is SQVTM and CDR2 is ANQGSEA in the germline V gene.

This clonotype was seen at least ten times. The genes are TRBV28 and TRBJ1-5, with TRBD1 identical over 9 bases. The J segment lost 4 bases and the V segment lost 3 bases, leaving 4 bases of the junction unmatched. The CDR3 loop spans 15 amino acids. Germline CDR1 and CDR2: MDHEN and SYDVKM. In DNA, the CDR3 is TGTGCCAGCAGTTTGCGGGGACAGGGTAATCAGCCCCAGCATTTT. Its protein is CASSLRGQGNQPQHF. Together with reference TRBV28 and TRBJ1-5, the CDR3 gives the full variable domain: DVKVTQSSRYLVKRTGEKVFLECVQDMDHENMFWYRQDPGLGLRLIYFSYDVKMKEKGDIPEGYSVSREKKERFSLILESASTNQTSMYLCASSLRGQGNQPQHFGDGTRLSIL.

The rearrangement links TRBV6-5 to TRBJ2-5; no definite D call. Per germline, CDR1 MNHEY and CDR2 SVGAGI. Trimming removed 0 bases at V and 3 bases at J, with 8 bases between. This CDR3 is built from 14 residues. This CDR3 is CASSYSKMKETQYF. The CDR3 DNA follows: TGTGCCAGCAGTTACTCTAAAATGAAAGAGACCCAGTACTTC.

This clonotype appeared a few times. V usage is TRBV10-1 and J usage is TRBJ2-3; 8 positions agree with TRBD2. The germline gives CDR1 WNHNN, CDR2 SYGVQD (reference sequence). This CDR3 region has 14 residues. The V and J ends lost 2 bases and 7 bases, in that order; junction bases with no gene match: 5. CDR3 sequence: CASSERGGENTQYF. CDR3 coding DNA: TGCGCCAGCAGTGAGCGGGGGGGAGAAAATACGCAGTATTTT.

The rearrangement links TRBV28 to TRBJ1-4; 8 positions agree with TRBD1. The germline gives CDR1 MDHEN, CDR2 SYDVKM. The CDR3 has 16 amino acids. V shed 1 base and J 6 bases; nucleotides not matched to a gene: 7. The CDR3 DNA sequence: TGTGCCAGCAGTTTATCCCCGGACAGGGTTGATGAAAAACTGTTTTTT. Its protein is CASSLSPDRVDEKLFF.

The rearrangement links TRBV15 to TRBJ2-5, with TRBD1 identical over 7 bases. After removal of 0 bases from V and 1 base from J, the junction contained 2 bases not matched to a gene. The CDR3 has 15 amino acids. CDR1 is LNHNV and CDR2 is YYDKDF in the germline V gene (reference sequence). CDR3 in DNA: TGTGCCACCAGCAGAGATAGGGACAGCCAAGAGACCCAGTACTTC. Protein: CATSRDRDSQETQYF.

This clonotype was counted ten times or more. The chain's CDR3 is CASSPLGDTQYF. CDR3 coding DNA: TGTGCCAGCAGTCCACTAGGTGATACGCAGTATTTT. The rearrangement links TRBV6-5 to TRBJ2-3, with D perhaps TRBD2 (5 bases). V lost 5 bases and J 6 bases, leaving 9 bases between the germline ends. Germline CDR1 MNHEY, CDR2 SVGAGI. CDR3 length equals 12 residues.

This clonotype has ten or more counts. Sequence at one end of the junction differs from germline and may be a read error. The chain carries TRBV12-3 or TRBV12-4 and TRBJ2-5, with TRBD1 identical over 9 bases. This CDR3 region has 13 residues. The CDR3 nucleotides read TGTGCCAGCAGTTTGGGGGGACAGGGCCGAACCGACTTC. Its protein is CASSLGGQGRTDF.

The sample holds many counts of this clonotype. The CDR3 spells CASSQDANADGYTF. The CDR3 nucleotides are TGTGCCAGCAGCCAAGATGCGAATGCCGATGGCTACACCTTC. The V and J genes are TRBV4-2 and TRBJ1-2, with D unresolved. Germline CDR1 LGHNA, CDR2 YNFKEQ. The CDR3 is made up of 14 amino acids. Trimming took 0 bases from V and 6 from J, leaving 11 bases between them.

This clonotype appeared a few times. The chain employs TRBV6-6 and TRBJ2-1; TRBD1 is a possible D gene (5 bases). Germline-derived CDR1 and CDR2 are MNHNY and SVGAGI (reference sequence). Trimming left V 7 bases short and J 4 bases short, with 11 bases between. The CDR3 sequence is 13 residues long. CDR3 loop: CASTQGTYNEQFF. The CDR3 nucleotides are TGTGCCAGCACCCAGGGAACGTACAATGAGCAGTTCTTC.

This clonotype was picked up many times. The chain links TRBV7-8 to TRBJ2-5; D unclear. V was pared by 5 bases and J by 5 bases, with 12 bases between. Looked up from germline, CDR1 is SGHVS and CDR2 is FQNEAQ. The CDR3 sequence is 13 residues long. The CDR3 DNA reads as TGTGCCAGCAGCCTGGCTCCCGGGGAGACCCAGTACTTC. Its translation: CASSLAPGETQYF.

This clonotype was counted ten times or more. J is TRBJ1-2 and V is TRBV7-2, with a tentative D call TRBD1 (5 bases). Trimming removed 0 bases at V and 6 bases at J, with 11 bases between. CDR3 length: 14 amino acids. Germline V lookup: CDR1 SGHTA, CDR2 FQGNSA. The CDR3 loop reads CASSLATTADGYTF. CDR3 in DNA: TGTGCCAGCAGCTTAGCCACGACAGCAGATGGCTACACCTTC.

This clonotype is judged medium-sized. This chain connects TRBV12-3 or TRBV12-4 to TRBJ2-7; D is ambiguous. The V end lost 5 bases, the J end lost 5 bases, and 7 bases lay between the germline ends. This CDR3 spans 11 amino acids. The CDR3 DNA sequence: TGTGCCAGCAGTATTACGGACGAGCAGTACTTC. Translating gives CASSITDEQYF.

Ten or more counts support this clonotype. The chain is built from TRBV7-2 and TRBJ2-1; D is ambiguous. The CDR3 consists of 11 residues. The germline V and J ends were trimmed by 3 bases and 7 bases, with 4 bases remaining between them. Germline CDR1 SGHTA, CDR2 FQGNSA. The CDR3 DNA sequence: TGTGCCAGCAGCTTCTCAAATGAGCAGTTCTTC. Amino acid sequence: CASSFSNEQFF. The complete variable domain, with remaining parts taken from reference TRBV7-2 and TRBJ2-1, reads GAGVSQSPSNKVTEKGKDVELRCDPISGHTALYWYRQSLGQGLEFLIYFQGNSAPDKSGLPSDRFSAERTGGSVSTLTIQRTQQEDSAVYLCASSFSNEQFFGPGTRLTVL.

In this sample, this clonotype turned up many times. A much larger clone lies one base from this, so it may be a read error. V is TRBV20-1 and J is TRBJ2-6; 8 positions agree with TRBD1. Trimming at V came to 7 bases and at J to 1 base, leaving 6 bases not matched to a gene. Germline V gene sequence: CDR1 DFQATT, CDR2 SNEGSKA (reference sequence). The CDR3 covers 15 residues. Here the CDR3 DNA reads TGCAGTGTCATACAGGGGGGTTCTGGGGCCAACGTCCTGACTTTC. Protein: CSVIQGGSGANVLTF.

There are many counts of this clonotype. V gene TRBV9 combines with J gene TRBJ2-5, with D uncertain. The CDR3 sequence is 14 residues long. V was shortened by 0 bases and J by 4 bases, with 10 bases between the two germline ends. Germline CDR1 SGDLS, CDR2 YYNGEE. The CDR3 nucleotides are TGTGCCAGCAGCGTAGGTTGGGTTGGAGAGACCCAGTACTTC. This codes for CASSVGWVGETQYF.

A few counts support this clonotype. One base away lies a much larger clone, so this may be a sequencing read error. J is TRBJ2-7 and V is TRBV5-1; TRBD1 matches at 9 bases. Germline V lookup: CDR1 SGHRS, CDR2 YFSETQ. Trimming cost V 0 bases and J 3 bases; bases outside gene matches: 1. The CDR3 is 14 residues long. CDR3 in amino acids: CASSLGQGVYEQYF. CDR3 DNA: TGCGCCAGCAGCTTGGGACAGGGGGTCTACGAGCAGTACTTC.